This T cell receptor beta chain stems from a study of T-cell reconstitution after alpha-beta-depleted transplantation in children. Study-wide results and caveats: Recipient T cells and thymic progenitors that survived were the source of the high TCRbeta diversity seen at day 60 in some patients. Counts and diversity of T cells one year after transplant came mostly from newly produced T cells. Roughly two months post-transplant, alpha-beta T cells reportedly originated from several hundred graft clones that had expanded.

The CDR3 is 14 residues long. CDR1 and CDR2 from the germline V gene are MGHRA and YSYEKL. V lost 4 bases and J lost 0, with 9 bases in between. The sample holds many counts of this clonotype. Its matching antigen is unknown. Unique molecular identifiers were used to barcode this TCRbeta library. MiXCR, run by TCRdb on the PCR reads, gives a single entry per CDR3 protein. The table lists about 70,000 distinct CDR3 sequences, 9.5% to 13% of them singletons, with less than 15% in the top ten. The chain joins TRBV4-1 to TRBJ1-1; D is ambiguous. This specimen was PBMCs, taken before TCRalphabeta/CD19-depleted stem cell transplant. The TCR was taken from a boy aged 5-17 years with acute myeloid leukemia, due to receive a stem cell transplant. The CDR3 sequence is CASSLDPMNTEAFF. The CDR3 coding sequence is TGCGCCAGCAGCCTAGATCCAATGAACACTGAAGCTTTCTTT.